The 2 T cell receptor beta chains presented below share a single source sample, sequenced in a study of OX40 agonist ivuxolimab in advanced cancers. Only in-frame clones appear in the TCRdb table, and some are missing; sequencing was by immunoSEQ multiplex PCR. The sample consists of about 79,000 clones, 85% to 95% of them appearing once. The sequencing here drew on CD4+ or CD8+ T cells sorted from blood, taken in a trial of the OX40 agonist ivuxolimab. Every receptor here comes from an adult with an advanced solid tumor such as melanoma, head and neck, liver or kidney cancer.

The chain joins TRBV9 to TRBJ2-1; TRBD1 aligns across 9 bases. The CDR3 is 14 amino acids. CDR1 and CDR2 (germline): SGDLS, YYNGEE. The J segment lost 8 bases and the V segment lost 4 bases, leaving 7 bases of the junction unmatched. Here the CDR3 DNA reads TGTGCCAGCAGCTCCAGTGGGACAGGGTATGAGCAGTTCTTC. Translated, it gives CASSSSGTGYEQFF.

V gene TRBV30 combines with J gene TRBJ1-6; 7 bases line up with TRBD1. CDR1 is GTSNPN and CDR2 is SVGIG in the germline V gene (reference sequence). CDR3 size: 14 residues. V trimming: 7 bases; J trimming: 7 bases; junction bases outside the gene matches: 10. The CDR3 region has the DNA TGTGCCTCACACTCCGGGACAGTAAATTCACCCCTCCACTTT. Protein: CASHSGTVNSPLHF.